These T cell receptor beta chains were read from a single sample in a study of cytomegalovirus exposure and HLA in healthy donors. Generated by immunoSEQ multiplex PCR, the TCRdb table keeps only in-frame clones and is missing some. Of just over 200,000 clones detected, around 80% appear once; the ten largest clones hold about 1.7%. The material sequenced was PBMCs. Every receptor here comes from a man aged 45-65 years in good health and CMV-seronegative. The CDR3 runs from the conserved cysteine through the conserved F or W. The D gene is left open where the match is weak. Clone size is given for some rows only: seen once, a few or many times, or a class if the clone is expanded.

v_gene: TRBV6-1; len: 13; j_gene: TRBJ2-3; d_gene: TRBD2; abundance: -; CDR3aa: CASRRTSGDTQYF; CDR3nt: TGTGCCAGCAGAAGGACTAGCGGGGATACGCAGTATTTT
v_gene: TRBV28; len: 14; j_gene: TRBJ2-3; d_gene: -; abundance: -; CDR3aa: CASSSLRGADTQYF; CDR3nt: TGTGCCAGCAGCTCTCTCAGGGGGGCAGATACGCAGTATTTT
v_gene: TRBV29-1; len: 13; j_gene: TRBJ2-5; d_gene: -; abundance: -; CDR3aa: CSVEGGRYWSQYF; CDR3nt: TGCAGCGTTGAAGGTGGGAGGTATTGGTCCCAGTACTTC
v_gene: TRBV4-1; len: 16; j_gene: TRBJ2-7; d_gene: TRBD1; abundance: -; CDR3aa: CASSQDPRTGAYEQYF; CDR3nt: TGCGCCAGCAGCCAAGATCCCCGGACAGGGGCCTACGAGCAGTACTTC
v_gene: TRBV7-2; len: 17; j_gene: TRBJ2-1; d_gene: TRBD2; abundance: -; CDR3aa: CASSLWTSLLSYNEQFF; CDR3nt: TGTGCCAGCAGCCTTTGGACTAGCCTATTATCCTACAATGAGCAGTTCTTC
v_gene: TRBV7-9; len: 14; j_gene: TRBJ1-2; d_gene: TRBD1; abundance: -; CDR3aa: CASSSTGINYGYTF; CDR3nt: TGTGCCAGCAGCTCGACAGGGATAAACTATGGCTACACCTTC
v_gene: TRBV7-9; len: 12; j_gene: TRBJ2-1; d_gene: -; abundance: -; CDR3aa: CASSLGGREQFF; CDR3nt: TGTGCCAGCAGCTTAGGAGGGCGGGAGCAGTTCTTC
v_gene: TRBV7-2; len: 15; j_gene: TRBJ2-1; d_gene: TRBD1; abundance: -; CDR3aa: CASSLGQGAMDEQFF; CDR3nt: TGTGCCAGCAGCTTAGGACAGGGGGCCATGGATGAGCAGTTCTTC
v_gene: TRBV4-2; len: 14; j_gene: TRBJ2-1; d_gene: -; abundance: -; CDR3aa: CAAGPLRGDNEQFF; CDR3nt: TGTGCCGCAGGGCCACTCCGCGGAGACAATGAGCAGTTCTTC
v_gene: TRBV15; len: 15; j_gene: TRBJ1-2; d_gene: -; abundance: once; CDR3aa: CATSRDLAGYGGYTF; CDR3nt: TGTGCCACCAGCAGAGATCTCGCAGGGTATGGTGGCTACACCTTC
v_gene: TRBV28; len: 13; j_gene: TRBJ2-2; d_gene: -; abundance: -; CDR3aa: CASSLSSPGELFF; CDR3nt: TGTGCCAGCAGTTTGAGTAGTCCCGGGGAGCTGTTTTTT
v_gene: TRBV28; len: 15; j_gene: TRBJ1-2; d_gene: -; abundance: -; CDR3aa: CASRPRGGQGYGYTF; CDR3nt: TGTGCCAGCAGGCCTAGGGGGGGGCAAGGCTATGGCTACACCTTC
v_gene: TRBV11-2; len: 15; j_gene: TRBJ2-1; d_gene: TRBD2; abundance: -; CDR3aa: CASSLDSGSYNEQFF; CDR3nt: TGTGCCAGCAGCTTAGATAGCGGGAGCTACAATGAGCAGTTCTTC
v_gene: TRBV21-1; len: 17; j_gene: TRBJ1-5; d_gene: -; abundance: -; CDR3aa: CASSKGKDSARNQPQHF; CDR3nt: TGTGCCAGCAGCAAAGGTAAGGACAGTGCCCGTAATCAGCCCCAGCATTTT
v_gene: TRBV19; len: 15; j_gene: TRBJ2-2; d_gene: -; abundance: -; CDR3aa: CASSMGPYRAGELFF; CDR3nt: TGTGCCAGTAGTATGGGGCCCTATCGAGCCGGGGAGCTGTTTTTT
v_gene: TRBV5-1; len: 15; j_gene: TRBJ2-1; d_gene: -; abundance: -; CDR3aa: CASSPGLQALNEQFF; CDR3nt: TGCGCCAGTTCGCCGGGACTCCAAGCCCTTAATGAGCAGTTCTTC
v_gene: TRBV15; len: 16; j_gene: TRBJ1-1; d_gene: -; abundance: -; CDR3aa: CATSTPPDSWNTEAFF; CDR3nt: TGTGCCACCAGCACCCCACCGGACAGCTGGAACACTGAAGCTTTCTTT
v_gene: TRBV18; len: 12; j_gene: TRBJ2-7; d_gene: -; abundance: -; CDR3aa: CASSQAVYEQYF; CDR3nt: TGTGCCAGCTCACAGGCGGTCTACGAGCAGTACTTC
v_gene: TRBV9; len: 13; j_gene: TRBJ1-1; d_gene: -; abundance: -; CDR3aa: CASSVGIGTEAFF; CDR3nt: TGTGCCAGCAGCGTAGGGATCGGGACTGAAGCTTTCTTT
v_gene: TRBV19; len: 14; j_gene: TRBJ2-1; d_gene: -; abundance: -; CDR3aa: CASGPGGASNEQFF; CDR3nt: TGTGCCAGTGGCCCGGGGGGCGCCTCCAATGAGCAGTTCTTC
v_gene: TRBV7-3; len: 14; j_gene: TRBJ2-1; d_gene: -; abundance: -; CDR3aa: CASSASHGSGEQFF; CDR3nt: TGTGCCAGCAGCGCTTCCCATGGTAGCGGTGAGCAGTTCTTC
v_gene: TRBV5-6; len: 16; j_gene: TRBJ2-7; d_gene: TRBD2; abundance: -; CDR3aa: CASSLRRLAAFYEQYF; CDR3nt: TGTGCCAGCAGCTTAAGGAGACTAGCGGCCTTCTACGAGCAGTACTTC
v_gene: TRBV27; len: 17; j_gene: TRBJ2-2; d_gene: TRBD2; abundance: -; CDR3aa: CASSTHGLAENTGELFF; CDR3nt: TGTGCCAGCAGTACGCATGGACTAGCGGAAAACACCGGGGAGCTGTTTTTT
v_gene: TRBV28; len: 15; j_gene: TRBJ2-5; d_gene: -; abundance: -; CDR3aa: CASSLLWGDRETQYF; CDR3nt: TGTGCCAGCAGCCTTCTGTGGGGGGATCGGGAGACCCAGTACTTC
v_gene: TRBV6-5; len: 15; j_gene: TRBJ2-7; d_gene: TRBD2; abundance: -; CDR3aa: CASSLTGTIQYEQYF; CDR3nt: TGTGCCAGCAGCCTGACCGGGACTATCCAGTACGAGCAGTACTTC
v_gene: TRBV28; len: 15; j_gene: TRBJ1-4; d_gene: TRBD1; abundance: -; CDR3aa: CASRASGQGGGKLFF; CDR3nt: TGTGCCAGCAGAGCATCGGGACAGGGAGGAGGAAAACTGTTTTTT
v_gene: TRBV19; len: 14; j_gene: TRBJ1-2; d_gene: -; abundance: -; CDR3aa: CASSIRAAAYGYTF; CDR3nt: TGTGCCAGTAGTATCAGGGCGGCCGCCTATGGCTACACCTTC
v_gene: TRBV5-1; len: 13; j_gene: TRBJ2-7; d_gene: -; abundance: once; CDR3aa: CASSRGLSYEQYF; CDR3nt: TGCGCCAGCAGCAGGGGTCTCTCCTACGAGCAGTACTTC
v_gene: TRBV5-8; len: 16; j_gene: TRBJ1-4; d_gene: TRBD1; abundance: -; CDR3aa: CASSADRVGTNEKLFF; CDR3nt: TGTGCCAGCAGCGCCGACAGGGTGGGGACTAATGAAAAACTGTTTTTT
v_gene: TRBV28; len: 19; j_gene: TRBJ1-3; d_gene: -; abundance: -; CDR3aa: CASSLTWGVGSSSGNTIYF; CDR3nt: TGTGCCAGCAGTTTAACGTGGGGAGTGGGTTCAAGCTCTGGAAACACCATATATTTT
v_gene: TRBV9; len: 13; j_gene: TRBJ1-3; d_gene: -; abundance: -; CDR3aa: CASSVGGGNTIYF; CDR3nt: TGTGCCAGCAGCGTCGGGGGTGGAAACACCATATATTTT
v_gene: TRBV2; len: 13; j_gene: TRBJ1-1; d_gene: -; abundance: -; CDR3aa: CARGRGRNTEAFF; CDR3nt: TGTGCCAGGGGGCGGGGTAGGAACACTGAAGCTTTCTTT
v_gene: TRBV9; len: 16; j_gene: TRBJ1-5; d_gene: -; abundance: -; CDR3aa: CASSVGFVGGNQPQHF; CDR3nt: TGTGCCAGCAGCGTAGGGTTCGTCGGGGGCAATCAGCCCCAGCATTTT
v_gene: TRBV5-1; len: 14; j_gene: TRBJ1-1; d_gene: -; abundance: -; CDR3aa: CASSNRQRNTEAFF; CDR3nt: TGCGCCAGCAGCAATAGACAGAGGAACACTGAAGCTTTCTTT
v_gene: TRBV19; len: 14; j_gene: TRBJ2-7; d_gene: TRBD2; abundance: -; CDR3aa: CATKGREYSYEQYF; CDR3nt: TGTGCCACCAAGGGGAGGGAGTACTCCTACGAGCAGTACTTC
v_gene: TRBV19; len: 14; j_gene: TRBJ1-1; d_gene: TRBD1; abundance: -; CDR3aa: CASITNRGGTEAFF; CDR3nt: TGTGCCAGTATTACAAACAGGGGCGGCACTGAAGCTTTCTTT
v_gene: TRBV30; len: 15; j_gene: TRBJ2-7; d_gene: TRBD1; abundance: -; CDR3aa: CAWSYGTGTAYEQYF; CDR3nt: TGTGCCTGGAGTTACGGGACAGGGACGGCCTACGAGCAGTACTTC
v_gene: TRBV10-3; len: 12; j_gene: TRBJ1-1; d_gene: -; abundance: -; CDR3aa: CAISEYAIEAFF; CDR3nt: TGTGCCATCAGTGAGTACGCAATTGAGGCTTTCTTT
v_gene: TRBV18; len: 16; j_gene: TRBJ1-1; d_gene: -; abundance: -; CDR3aa: CASSPPLAGPNTEAFF; CDR3nt: TGTGCCAGCTCACCGCCTTTGGCAGGCCCGAACACTGAAGCTTTCTTT
v_gene: TRBV11-2; len: 16; j_gene: TRBJ2-2; d_gene: TRBD2; abundance: -; CDR3aa: CASSFTSGLNTGELFF; CDR3nt: TGTGCCAGCAGCTTCACTAGCGGATTGAACACCGGGGAGCTGTTTTTT
v_gene: TRBV27; len: 13; j_gene: TRBJ2-7; d_gene: -; abundance: -; CDR3aa: CASKSLSSYEQYF; CDR3nt: TGTGCCAGCAAAAGCCTAAGCTCCTACGAGCAGTACTTC
v_gene: TRBV5-1; len: 14; j_gene: TRBJ1-1; d_gene: -; abundance: -; CDR3aa: CASSRSVMNTEAFF; CDR3nt: TGCGCCAGCAGCCGATCAGTGATGAACACTGAAGCTTTCTTT
v_gene: TRBV4-2; len: 16; j_gene: TRBJ1-5; d_gene: TRBD1; abundance: -; CDR3aa: CASSQAGQVSNQPQHF; CDR3nt: TGTGCCAGCAGCCAAGCTGGACAGGTTAGCAATCAGCCCCAGCATTTT
v_gene: TRBV4-1; len: 17; j_gene: TRBJ1-1; d_gene: -; abundance: -; CDR3aa: CASSQGWGGAALTEAFF; CDR3nt: TGCGCCAGCAGCCAAGGTTGGGGGGGGGCAGCTTTGACTGAAGCTTTCTTT
v_gene: TRBV25-1; len: 18; j_gene: TRBJ2-1; d_gene: TRBD2; abundance: -; CDR3aa: CASSPPKTSGVPYNEQFF; CDR3nt: TGTGCCAGCAGTCCCCCGAAGACTAGCGGGGTTCCCTACAATGAGCAGTTCTTC
v_gene: TRBV6-5; len: 14; j_gene: TRBJ2-7; d_gene: TRBD2; abundance: -; CDR3aa: CASSPAGGQYEQYF; CDR3nt: TGTGCCAGCAGCCCAGCGGGAGGGCAATACGAGCAGTACTTC
v_gene: TRBV9; len: 13; j_gene: TRBJ1-3; d_gene: -; abundance: -; CDR3aa: CASSGDTGNTIYF; CDR3nt: TGTGCCAGCAGCGGGGACACTGGAAACACCATATATTTT
v_gene: TRBV7-9; len: 15; j_gene: TRBJ2-7; d_gene: TRBD2; abundance: -; CDR3aa: CASSQGLADSYEQYF; CDR3nt: TGTGCCAGCAGCCAGGGACTAGCGGATTCCTACGAGCAGTACTTC
v_gene: TRBV6-5; len: 14; j_gene: TRBJ1-1; d_gene: -; abundance: -; CDR3aa: CASSYVQFGTEAFF; CDR3nt: TGTGCCAGCAGTTACGTCCAATTCGGCACTGAAGCTTTCTTT
v_gene: TRBV6-1; len: 12; j_gene: TRBJ2-5; d_gene: -; abundance: -; CDR3aa: CAATPGGETQYF; CDR3nt: TGTGCCGCCACCCCAGGTGGAGAGACCCAGTACTTC
v_gene: TRBV5-1; len: 14; j_gene: TRBJ2-7; d_gene: TRBD1; abundance: -; CDR3aa: CASSLKEGAVEQYF; CDR3nt: TGCGCCAGCAGCTTAAAAGAGGGGGCCGTCGAGCAGTACTTC
v_gene: TRBV19; len: 14; j_gene: TRBJ2-7; d_gene: TRBD2; abundance: -; CDR3aa: CASSVGTRGYEQYF; CDR3nt: TGTGCCAGTAGTGTCGGGACTAGGGGGTACGAGCAGTACTTC
v_gene: TRBV5-1; len: 16; j_gene: TRBJ2-1; d_gene: TRBD2; abundance: -; CDR3aa: CASSLSGLAVYNEQFF; CDR3nt: TGCGCCAGCAGCTTAAGCGGACTAGCGGTATACAATGAGCAGTTCTTC
v_gene: TRBV2; len: 14; j_gene: TRBJ1-5; d_gene: TRBD1; abundance: few; CDR3aa: CASSADRVNQPQHF; CDR3nt: TGTGCCAGCAGTGCGGACAGGGTAAATCAGCCCCAGCATTTT
v_gene: TRBV5-5; len: 15; j_gene: TRBJ1-5; d_gene: TRBD1; abundance: -; CDR3aa: CASSSDRGSNQPQHF; CDR3nt: TGTGCCAGCAGCTCCGACAGGGGTAGCAATCAGCCCCAGCATTTT
v_gene: TRBV7-9; len: 12; j_gene: TRBJ2-1; d_gene: -; abundance: -; CDR3aa: CASSGAKNEQFF; CDR3nt: TGTGCCAGCAGCGGGGCTAAGAATGAGCAGTTCTTC
v_gene: TRBV19; len: 15; j_gene: TRBJ1-5; d_gene: TRBD1; abundance: -; CDR3aa: CASSFRTGVNQPQHF; CDR3nt: TGTGCCAGTAGTTTTCGGACAGGGGTCAATCAGCCCCAGCATTTT
v_gene: TRBV7-3; len: 14; j_gene: TRBJ2-7; d_gene: -; abundance: once; CDR3aa: CASSPNGQTYEQYF; CDR3nt: TGTGCCAGCAGCCCAAATGGACAGACCTACGAGCAGTACTTC
v_gene: TRBV4-1; len: 14; j_gene: TRBJ2-2; d_gene: -; abundance: -; CDR3aa: CASSFRQNTGELFF; CDR3nt: TGCGCCAGCAGCTTTAGACAGAACACCGGGGAGCTGTTTTTT